One T cell receptor (beta chain) is described in this entry. Germline trimming cut 3 bases from V and 5 bases from J; bases unmatched to any gene: 7. CDR1 and CDR2 (germline): SGDLS, YYNGEE. The CDR3 is 14 amino acids. The data were taken from a study of T cell changes during pregnancy in multiple sclerosis. Repertoires were generated with immunoSEQ multiplex PCR, while TCRdb's copy carries only in-frame clones and drops some. Here the sample spans about 53,000 clones, about 90% being singletons. This clonotype was obtained from a female donor in good health, enrolled as a control in a pregnancy study. The rearrangement joins TRBV9 to TRBJ2-5; the match to TRBD2 covers 7 bases. Sequenced here: peripheral blood, sampled after pregnancy. CDR3 residues: CASSATSLAETQYF. CDR3 nucleotides: TGTGCCAGCAGCGCGACTAGCTTGGCGGAGACCCAGTACTTC. Full variable domain (rest looked up from reference TRBV9 and TRBJ2-5): DSGVTQTPKHLITATGQRVTLRCSPRSGDLSVYWYQQSLDQGLQFLIQYYNGEERAKGNILERFSAQQFPDLHSELNLSSLELGDSALYFCASSATSLAETQYFGPGTRLLVL.